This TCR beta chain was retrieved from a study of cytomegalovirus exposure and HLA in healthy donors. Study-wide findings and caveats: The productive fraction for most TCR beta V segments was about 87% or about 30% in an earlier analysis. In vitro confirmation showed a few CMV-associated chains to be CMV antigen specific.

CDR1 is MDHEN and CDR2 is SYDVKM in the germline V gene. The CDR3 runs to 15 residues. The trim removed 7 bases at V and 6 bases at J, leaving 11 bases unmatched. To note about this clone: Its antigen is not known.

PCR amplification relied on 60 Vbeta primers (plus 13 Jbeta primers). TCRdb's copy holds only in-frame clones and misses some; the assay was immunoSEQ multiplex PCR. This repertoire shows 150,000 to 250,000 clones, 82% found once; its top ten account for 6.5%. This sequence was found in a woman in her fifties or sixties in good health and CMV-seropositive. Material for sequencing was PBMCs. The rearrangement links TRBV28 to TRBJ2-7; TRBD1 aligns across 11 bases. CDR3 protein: CASTHLTGTGGEQYF. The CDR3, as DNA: TGTGCCAGCACGCACCTAACCGGGACAGGGGGCGAGCAGTACTTC.